This T cell receptor beta chain emerged from a study of cytomegalovirus exposure and HLA in healthy donors. V lost 4 bases and J lost 2, with 12 bases in between. CDR1 and CDR2 from the germline V gene are SGHRS and YFSETQ. The CDR3 loop spans 14 amino acids. Researchers ran the PCR with 60 Vbeta and 13 Jbeta primers. Clones were sequenced by immunoSEQ multiplex PCR, and TCRdb holds only the in-frame ones, with some missing. Here the sample spans roughly 120,000 clones, roughly 88% being singletons. The specimen was PBMCs. The sequence came from a woman aged 18-29 years in good health and CMV-seropositive. This chain links TRBV5-1 with TRBJ2-5; tentative D call: TRBD2 (6 bases). Here the CDR3 DNA reads TGCGCCAGCAGCACCGCGGGACTTCAAGAGACCCAGTACTTC. Amino acid sequence: CASSTAGLQETQYF.